This T cell receptor beta chain emerged from a study of blood T cells in healthy people across ages. In this sample, this clonotype turned up a few times. What it binds is not known. A J-beta primer mix and a sample-barcoded 5' primer were used in a second PCR of roughly 7 to 12 cycles. MiXCR, run by TCRdb on the 5' RACE reads, gives a single entry per CDR3 protein. The table includes some 560,000 distinct CDR3 sequences, roughly a quarter detected once. Notes on the study in general: Estimates of total diversity, which came from one million sequenced T cells, were considered to be underestimates.

Trimming cost V 1 base and J 8 bases, with 11 bases left between them. CDR1 SEHNR and CDR2 FQNEAQ come from the germline V gene (reference sequence). The CDR3 totals 13 residues. These same records also appear under a second study, on T cells of mothers and their children. According to that study: For each mother, over 8 million TCR beta CDR3 reads were obtained, and for each child, 2.5 million to 3 million. None of the identified T cell clones proved to be persistent microchimeric clones.

The V and J genes are TRBV7-9 and TRBJ1-1; perhaps TRBD1 as D (5 bases). Sequenced material: blood. This TCR was recovered from a boy between 2 and 10 years old in good health. The CDR3 spells CASSLGARVEAFF. The CDR3 DNA reads TGTGCCAGCAGCTTAGGGGCCAGGGTCGAAGCTTTCTTT.